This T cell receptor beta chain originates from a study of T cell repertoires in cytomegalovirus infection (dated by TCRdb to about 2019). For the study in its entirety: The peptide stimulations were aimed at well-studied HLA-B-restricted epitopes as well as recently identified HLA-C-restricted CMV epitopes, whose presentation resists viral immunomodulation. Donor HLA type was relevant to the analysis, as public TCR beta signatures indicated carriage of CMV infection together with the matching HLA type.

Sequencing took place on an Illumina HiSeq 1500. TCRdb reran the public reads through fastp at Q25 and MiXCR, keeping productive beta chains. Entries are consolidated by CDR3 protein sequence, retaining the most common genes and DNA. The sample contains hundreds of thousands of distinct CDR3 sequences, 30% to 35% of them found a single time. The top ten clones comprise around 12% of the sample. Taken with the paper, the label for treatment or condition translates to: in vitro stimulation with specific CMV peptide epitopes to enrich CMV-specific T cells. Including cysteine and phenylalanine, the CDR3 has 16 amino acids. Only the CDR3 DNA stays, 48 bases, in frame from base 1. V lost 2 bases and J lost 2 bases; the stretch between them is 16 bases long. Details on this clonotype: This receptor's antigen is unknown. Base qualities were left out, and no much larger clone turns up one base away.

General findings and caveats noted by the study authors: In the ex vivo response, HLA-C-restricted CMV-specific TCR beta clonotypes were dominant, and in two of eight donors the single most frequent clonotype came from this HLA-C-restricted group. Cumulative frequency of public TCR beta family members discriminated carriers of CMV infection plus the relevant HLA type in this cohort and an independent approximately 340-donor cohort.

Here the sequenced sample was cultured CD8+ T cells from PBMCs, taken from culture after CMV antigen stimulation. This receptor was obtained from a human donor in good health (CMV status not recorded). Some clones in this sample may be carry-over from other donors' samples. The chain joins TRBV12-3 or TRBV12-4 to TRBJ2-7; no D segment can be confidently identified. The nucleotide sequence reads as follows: TGTGCCAGCAGTTTAAAGGTTTCGCCCGGAGCCTACGAGCAGTACTTC. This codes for CASSLKVSPGAYEQYF.